This T cell receptor (beta chain) was sequenced for a study of T cells in Graves' hyperthyroidism and ophthalmopathy. This clonotype was observed at least ten times. Amplified TCR beta CDR3 regions came from RNA transcripts. An initial round of RT-PCR targeting the TCR CDR3 relied on the HTBI primer set. TCRdb used MiXCR to reprocess the multiplex PCR reads, holding one entry per CDR3 protein. Among some 400,000 distinct CDR3 sequences listed, about 14% were seen once. CDR1 and CDR2 (germline): SGDLS, YYNGEE. Trimming pared 4 bases from V and 0 bases from J, leaving 19 bases between. The CDR3 is 17 amino acids.

Sequencing was performed on blood. The chain carries TRBV9 and TRBJ1-1; D possibly corresponds to TRBD1 (5 bases). The receptor was isolated from a woman aged 60-70 years with Graves' hyperthyroidism. The CDR3: CASSTEPRDSLNTEAFF. The DNA of the CDR3 is TGTGCCAGCAGCACCGAGCCCCGAGACAGTCTGAACACTGAAGCTTTCTTT.